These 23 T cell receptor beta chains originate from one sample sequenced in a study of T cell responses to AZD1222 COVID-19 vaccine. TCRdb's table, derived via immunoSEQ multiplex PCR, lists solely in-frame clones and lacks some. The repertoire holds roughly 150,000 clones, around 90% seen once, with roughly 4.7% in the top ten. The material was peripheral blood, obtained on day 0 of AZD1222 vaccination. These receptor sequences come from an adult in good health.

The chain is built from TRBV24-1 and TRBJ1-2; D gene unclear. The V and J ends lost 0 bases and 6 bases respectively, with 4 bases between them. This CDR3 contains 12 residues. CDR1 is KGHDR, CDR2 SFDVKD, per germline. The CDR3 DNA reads TGTGCCACCAGTGATTTGGCTGATGGCTACACCTTC. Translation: CATSDLADGYTF.

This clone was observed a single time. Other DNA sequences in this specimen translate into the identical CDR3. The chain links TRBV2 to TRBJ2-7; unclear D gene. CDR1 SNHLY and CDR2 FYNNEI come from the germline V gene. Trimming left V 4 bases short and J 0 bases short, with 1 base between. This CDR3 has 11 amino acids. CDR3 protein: CASSGSYEQYF. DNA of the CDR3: TGTGCCAGCAGTGGCTCCTACGAGCAGTACTTC.

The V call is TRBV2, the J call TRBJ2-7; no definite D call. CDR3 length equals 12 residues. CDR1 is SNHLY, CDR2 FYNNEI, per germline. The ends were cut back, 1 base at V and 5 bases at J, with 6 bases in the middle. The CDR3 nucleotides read TGTGCCAGCAGTGAAGAGGTGGACGAGCAGTACTTC. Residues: CASSEEVDEQYF.

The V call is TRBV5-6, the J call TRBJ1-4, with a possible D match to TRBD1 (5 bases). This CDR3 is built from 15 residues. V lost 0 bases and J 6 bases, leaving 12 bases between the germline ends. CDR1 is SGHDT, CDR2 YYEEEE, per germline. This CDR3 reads CASSLGGTFYEKLFF. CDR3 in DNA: TGTGCCAGCAGCTTGGGCGGGACGTTTTATGAAAAACTGTTTTTT.

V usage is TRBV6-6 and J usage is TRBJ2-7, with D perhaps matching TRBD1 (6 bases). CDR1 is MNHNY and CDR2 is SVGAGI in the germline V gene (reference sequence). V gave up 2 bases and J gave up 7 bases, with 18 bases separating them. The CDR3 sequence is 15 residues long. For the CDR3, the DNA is TGTGCCAGCAGTTACAAGGTAGGGGGAGTCCAGGAGCAGTACTTC. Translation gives CASSYKVGGVQEQYF.

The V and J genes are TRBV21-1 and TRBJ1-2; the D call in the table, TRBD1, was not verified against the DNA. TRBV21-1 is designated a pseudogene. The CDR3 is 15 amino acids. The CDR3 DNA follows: TGTGCCAGCAGGGAAACTCAACAGGCTAACTATGGCTACACCTTC. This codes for CASRETQQANYGYTF.

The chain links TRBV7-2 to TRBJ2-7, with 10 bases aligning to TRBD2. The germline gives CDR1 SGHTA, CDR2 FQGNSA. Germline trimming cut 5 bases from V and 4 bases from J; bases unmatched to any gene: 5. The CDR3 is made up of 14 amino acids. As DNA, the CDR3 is TGTGCCAGCAGCACCCTAGCGGGAGCTTACGAGCAGTACTTC. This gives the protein CASSTLAGAYEQYF.

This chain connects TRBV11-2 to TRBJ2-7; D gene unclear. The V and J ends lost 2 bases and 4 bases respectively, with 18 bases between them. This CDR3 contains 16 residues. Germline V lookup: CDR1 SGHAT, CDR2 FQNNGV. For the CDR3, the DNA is TGTGCCAGCAGCTTATATACGGCCGTAGGAGCATACGAGCAGTACTTC. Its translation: CASSLYTAVGAYEQYF.

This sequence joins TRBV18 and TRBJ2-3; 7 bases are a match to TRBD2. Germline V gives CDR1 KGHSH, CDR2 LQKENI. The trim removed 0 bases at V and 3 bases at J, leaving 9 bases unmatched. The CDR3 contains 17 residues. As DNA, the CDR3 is TGTGCCAGCTCACCACCTTCTAGCGGAAGGAGGACAGATACGCAGTATTTT. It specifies CASSPPSSGRRTDTQYF.

CDR3 bases: TGTGCCAGCAGCTTATTAGCTCAGGGTGGTGAAAAACTGTTTTTT. The encoded protein is CASSLLAQGGEKLFF. The rearrangement links TRBV7-9 to TRBJ1-4, with a possible D match to TRBD1 (5 bases). Trimming pared 2 bases from V and 7 bases from J, leaving 14 bases between. The CDR3 spans 15 residues. The germline V gene encodes CDR1 SEHNR and CDR2 FQNEAQ (reference sequence).

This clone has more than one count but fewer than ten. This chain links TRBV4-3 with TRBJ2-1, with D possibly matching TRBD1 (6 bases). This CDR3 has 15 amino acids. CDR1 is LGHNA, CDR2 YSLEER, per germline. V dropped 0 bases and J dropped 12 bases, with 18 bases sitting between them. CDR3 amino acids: CASSQEVKGLQGQFF. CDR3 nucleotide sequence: TGCGCCAGCAGCCAAGAAGTAAAGGGCCTACAGGGGCAGTTCTTC.

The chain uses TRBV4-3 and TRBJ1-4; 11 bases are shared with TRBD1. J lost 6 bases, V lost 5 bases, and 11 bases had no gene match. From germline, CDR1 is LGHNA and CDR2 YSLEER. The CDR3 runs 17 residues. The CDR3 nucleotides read TGCGCCAGCAGCGGAGACCGGGACAGGGGGTCTCATGAAAAACTGTTTTTT. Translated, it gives CASSGDRDRGSHEKLFF.

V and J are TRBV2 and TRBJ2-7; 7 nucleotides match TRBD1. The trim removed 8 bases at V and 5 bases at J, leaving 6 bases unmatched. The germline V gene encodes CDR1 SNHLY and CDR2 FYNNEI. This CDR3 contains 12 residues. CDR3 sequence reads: CASEVTGNEQYF. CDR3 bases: TGTGCCAGCGAAGTGACAGGGAACGAGCAGTACTTC.

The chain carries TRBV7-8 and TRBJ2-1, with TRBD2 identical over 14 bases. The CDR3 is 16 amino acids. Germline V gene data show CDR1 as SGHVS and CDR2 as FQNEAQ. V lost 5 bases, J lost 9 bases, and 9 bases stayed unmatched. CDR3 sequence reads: CASSLRLAGGPVEQFF. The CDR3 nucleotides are TGTGCCAGCAGCCTGCGACTAGCGGGAGGGCCGGTTGAGCAGTTCTTC.

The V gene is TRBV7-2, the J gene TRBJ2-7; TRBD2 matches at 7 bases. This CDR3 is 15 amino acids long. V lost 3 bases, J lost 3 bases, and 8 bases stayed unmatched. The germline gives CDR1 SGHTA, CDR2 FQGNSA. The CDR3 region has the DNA TGTGCCAGCAGCTTCGGGGGGAGGGAGATCTACGAGCAGTACTTC. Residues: CASSFGGREIYEQYF.

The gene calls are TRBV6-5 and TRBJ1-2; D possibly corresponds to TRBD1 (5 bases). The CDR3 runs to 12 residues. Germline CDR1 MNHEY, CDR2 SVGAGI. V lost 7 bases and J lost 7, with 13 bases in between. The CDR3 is CASNPGNGGYTF. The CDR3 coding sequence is TGTGCCAGCAACCCAGGGAACGGTGGCTACACCTTC.

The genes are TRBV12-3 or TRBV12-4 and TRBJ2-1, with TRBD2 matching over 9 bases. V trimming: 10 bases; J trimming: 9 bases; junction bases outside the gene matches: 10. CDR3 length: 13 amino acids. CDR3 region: CATKAGGGGEQFF. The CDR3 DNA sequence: TGTGCCACTAAAGCGGGAGGCGGGGGTGAGCAGTTCTTC.

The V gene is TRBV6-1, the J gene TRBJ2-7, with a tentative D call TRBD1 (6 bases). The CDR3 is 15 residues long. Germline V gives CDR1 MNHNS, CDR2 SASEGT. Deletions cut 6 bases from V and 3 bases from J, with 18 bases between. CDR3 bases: TGTGCCAGCAGACCGAGTCAGGGGAATAGCTACGAGCAGTACTTC. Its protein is CASRPSQGNSYEQYF.

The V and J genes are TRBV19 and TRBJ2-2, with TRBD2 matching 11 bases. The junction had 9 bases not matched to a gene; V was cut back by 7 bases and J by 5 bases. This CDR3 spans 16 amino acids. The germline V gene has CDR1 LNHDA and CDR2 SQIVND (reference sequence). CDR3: CASTPLAGGGTGELFF. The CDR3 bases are TGTGCCAGTACCCCCCTAGCGGGAGGAGGTACCGGGGAGCTGTTTTTT. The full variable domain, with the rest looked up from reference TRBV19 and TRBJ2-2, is DGGITQSPKYLFRKEGQNVTLSCEQNLNHDAMYWYRQDPGQGLRLIYYSQIVNDFQKGDIAEGYSVSREKKESFPLTVTSAQKNPTAFYLCASTPLAGGGTGELFFGEGSRLTVL.

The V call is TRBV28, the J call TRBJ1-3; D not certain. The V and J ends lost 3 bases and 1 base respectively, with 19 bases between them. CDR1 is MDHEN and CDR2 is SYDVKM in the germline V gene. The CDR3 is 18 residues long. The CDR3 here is CASSFVGVRGGSGNTIYF. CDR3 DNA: TGTGCCAGCAGTTTTGTAGGTGTCCGGGGAGGATCTGGAAACACCATATATTTT.

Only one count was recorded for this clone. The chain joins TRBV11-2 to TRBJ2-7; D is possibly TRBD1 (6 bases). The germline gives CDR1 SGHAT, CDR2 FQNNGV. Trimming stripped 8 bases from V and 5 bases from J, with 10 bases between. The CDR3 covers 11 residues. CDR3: CASQGYHEQYF. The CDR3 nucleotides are TGTGCCAGCCAGGGGTACCACGAGCAGTACTTC.

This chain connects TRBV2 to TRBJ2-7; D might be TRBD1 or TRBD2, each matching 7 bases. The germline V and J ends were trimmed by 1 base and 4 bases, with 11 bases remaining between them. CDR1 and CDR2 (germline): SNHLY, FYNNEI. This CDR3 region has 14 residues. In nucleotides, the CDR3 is TGTGCCAGCAGTGAAGGCAGGGGGGGATACGAGCAGTACTTC. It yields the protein CASSEGRGGYEQYF. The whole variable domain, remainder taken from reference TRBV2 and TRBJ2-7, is EPEVTQTPSHQVTQMGQEVILRCVPISNHLYFYWYRQILGQKVEFLVSFYNNEISEKSEIFDDQFSVERPDGSNFTLKIRSTKLEDSAMYFCASSEGRGGYEQYFGPGTRLTVT.

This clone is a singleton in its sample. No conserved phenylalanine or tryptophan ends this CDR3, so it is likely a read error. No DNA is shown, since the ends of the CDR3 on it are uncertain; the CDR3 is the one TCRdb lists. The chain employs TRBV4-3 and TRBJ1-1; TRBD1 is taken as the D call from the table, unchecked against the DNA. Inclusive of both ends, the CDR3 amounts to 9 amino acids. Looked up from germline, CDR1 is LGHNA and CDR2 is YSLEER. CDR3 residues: CASSQDCSR.